These T cell receptor beta chains were read from a single sample in a study of shared clonotypes between healthy human individuals. This table comes from immunoSEQ multiplex PCR, and its TCRdb copy is limited to in-frame clones, with some not included. This table holds 700,000 to 950,000 clones, 96% found once. The sequenced sample was naive CD8+ T cells sorted from blood. The receptors derive from a man under 40 in good health. Each CDR3 is given with its conserved first and last residue. Fields, in order: D gene, V gene, clone size, J gene, CDR3 DNA, CDR3 protein. The D gene is left open where the match is weak. Rows may omit the clone size; those that give it use once, few, many or a size class.

TRBD1	TRBV4-3	-	TRBJ2-1	TGCGCCAGCAGCCGAAACAGGGGGAACAGTTACAATGAGCAGTTCTTC	CASSRNRGNSYNEQFF
-	TRBV7-6	-	TRBJ2-7	TGTGCCAGCAGCTTAGAGTTAGCATACGAGCAGTACTTC	CASSLELAYEQYF
-	TRBV6-1	-	TRBJ2-1	TGTGCCAGCAAATTGAAGGGTTGGGAGCAGTTCTTC	CASKLKGWEQFF
-	TRBV28	-	TRBJ2-6	TGTGCCAGCAGTTTGCTCGTAGAAGGTGGGGCCAACGTCCTGACTTTC	CASSLLVEGGANVLTF
-	TRBV6-6	-	TRBJ2-5	TGTGCCAGCAGTTACTTTCGGCCAGCACAAGAGACCCAGTACTTC	CASSYFRPAQETQYF
TRBD1	TRBV14	-	TRBJ2-3	TGTGCCAGCAGCTGGACGGGACAGGGTGTTTTTGCAGATACGCAGTATTTT	CASSWTGQGVFADTQYF
-	TRBV2	once	TRBJ2-5	TGTGCCAGCAGTGAATGGCGGAAAACGACTACCCGCCAAGAGACCCAGTACTTC	CASSEWRKTTTRQETQYF
-	TRBV7-7	-	TRBJ2-2	TGTGCTAGCAGCCCAGGGGGGCAGGGTGGCCGGGAGCTGTTTTTT	CASSPGGQGGRELFF
-	TRBV28	-	TRBJ1-3	TGTGCCAGCAGTTTAGGCCGGACGGAGGTTGGAAACACCATATATTTT	CASSLGRTEVGNTIYF
TRBD1	TRBV10-1	-	TRBJ1-2	TGCGCCAGCAGTCCGGGACAGAACTATGGCTACACCTTC	CASSPGQNYGYTF
-	TRBV7-2	-	TRBJ2-7	TGTGCCAGCAGCTGGAGGTTTGGGAGTAGCTACGAGCAGTACTTC	CASSWRFGSSYEQYF
TRBD1	TRBV7-6	-	TRBJ1-1	TGTGCCAGCAGCGCCGGACAGGGCTCCTTTCAAAAGGCTTTCTTT	CASSAGQGSFQKAFF
TRBD2	TRBV27	-	TRBJ2-5	TGTGCCAGCAGTGAAGCGGGAATAGGGACCCAGTACTTC	CASSEAGIGTQYF
-	TRBV5-6	-	TRBJ2-7	TGTGCCAGCAGCTTATCCAGCTCCTACGAGCAGTACTTC	CASSLSSSYEQYF
-	TRBV7-9	-	TRBJ2-2	TGTGCCAGCAGCCAGGGTACCGGGGAGCTGTTTTTT	CASSQGTGELFF
TRBD2	TRBV19	-	TRBJ2-1	TGTGCCAGTAGTATAGGAGCGGGAGTCTTGGACAATGAGCAGTTCTTC	CASSIGAGVLDNEQFF
-	TRBV27	-	TRBJ1-1	TGTGCCAGCAGTTTATTGGGGGTCCGTTGGAGTACTGAAGCTTTCTTT	CASSLLGVRWSTEAFF
-	TRBV27	-	TRBJ2-7	TGTGCCAGCAGTTTGTTCTGGGGTTCCTACGAGCAGTACTTC	CASSLFWGSYEQYF
-	TRBV11-3	-	TRBJ2-1	TGTGCCAGCAGCCTCACCAGTGAATCCCTTTTCCATGAGCAGTTCTTC	CASSLTSESLFHEQFF
-	TRBV4-1	-	TRBJ2-3	TGCGCCAGCAGCCAATCTTTAGGGCGGGGAGATACGCAGTATTTT	CASSQSLGRGDTQYF
TRBD2	TRBV11-3	-	TRBJ2-1	TGTGCCAGCAGCTCACGGACTAGCGGGAGCTACAATGAGCAGTTCTTC	CASSSRTSGSYNEQFF
TRBD1	TRBV30	-	TRBJ1-5	TGTGCCTGGAGTGAGGACAGGGGGCGCAATCAGCCCCAGCATTTT	CAWSEDRGRNQPQHF
TRBD1	TRBV29-1	-	TRBJ2-2	TGCAGCGTTGTGGGACAGGGGGATGCCGGGGAGCTGTTTTTT	CSVVGQGDAGELFF
-	TRBV19	-	TRBJ1-1	TGTGCCAGTAGTATTTGGGGAGCCACTGAAGCTTTCTTT	CASSIWGATEAFF
-	TRBV4-2	-	TRBJ2-1	TGTGCCAGCAGCCAAGAGGACGGGAGCTACAATGAGCAGTTCTTC	CASSQEDGSYNEQFF
-	TRBV5-5	-	TRBJ2-7	TGTGCCAGCAGCTTAGCGGAGATCCTCTACGAGCAGTACTTC	CASSLAEILYEQYF
-	TRBV4-1	-	TRBJ2-1	TGCGCCAGCAGCCAAGGGGGGGCTAGCGGCCCCTACAATGAGCAGTTCTTC	CASSQGGASGPYNEQFF
-	TRBV4-1	-	TRBJ2-1	TGCGCCAGCAGCCAAGATGGGAGGAATGAGCAGTTCTTC	CASSQDGRNEQFF
-	TRBV9	-	TRBJ1-1	TGTGCCAGCAGCCCCGAGGCGGGGTGGAGCGCTGAAGCTTTCTTT	CASSPEAGWSAEAFF
TRBD1	TRBV2	-	TRBJ1-1	TGTGCCAGACACCAGGGGGCAAGGAACACTGAAGCTTTCTTT	CARHQGARNTEAFF
-	TRBV7-9	-	TRBJ2-1	TGTGCCAGCAGTCGTGGCCTTGGAGTCTACAATGAGCAGTTCTTC	CASSRGLGVYNEQFF
-	TRBV28	-	TRBJ1-1	TGTGCCAGCAGTCCGGGCAGGGAAACGAACACTGAAGCTTTCTTT	CASSPGRETNTEAFF
-	TRBV4-2	-	TRBJ2-7	TGTGCCAGCAGCCCCTCGGGACTTCCTCAGTACGAGCAGTACTTC	CASSPSGLPQYEQYF
-	TRBV18	-	TRBJ1-2	TGTGCCAGCTCACCGATTCAGGACGATAGATATGGCTACACCTTC	CASSPIQDDRYGYTF
-	TRBV9	-	TRBJ2-1	TGTGCCAGCAGCGGGGGTGAGCAGTTCTTC	CASSGGEQFF
TRBD2	TRBV4-1	-	TRBJ2-7	TGCGCCAGCAGCCAAGTCCGGCTAGCGGGAGGCAACGAGCAGTACTTC	CASSQVRLAGGNEQYF
TRBD2	TRBV5-1	-	TRBJ2-1	TGCGCCAGCAGCTTGGCGGGAGGGCCTAGGGATGAGCAGTTCTTC	CASSLAGGPRDEQFF
TRBD2	TRBV19	-	TRBJ2-7	TGTGCCAGTAGTATGAGTCTAGCGGGAGACTACGAGCAGTACTTC	CASSMSLAGDYEQYF
-	TRBV18	-	TRBJ1-5	TGTGCCAGCTCACCTTCGGACCCAGTATTCTCCAGCAATCAGCCCCAGCATTTT	CASSPSDPVFSSNQPQHF
TRBD1	TRBV7-9	-	TRBJ2-1	TGTGCCAGCAGCCATTTGGGACAGGTGTACAATGAGCAGTTCTTC	CASSHLGQVYNEQFF
-	TRBV9	-	TRBJ2-2	TGTGCCAGCAGCGCGACCGCGGAGTCCGGGGAGCTGTTTTTT	CASSATAESGELFF
TRBD1	TRBV6-5	-	TRBJ1-1	TGTGCCAGCAGTCCCGGGACAGGGGCTTTCTTT	CASSPGTGAFF
TRBD1	TRBV7-9	-	TRBJ1-4	TGTGCCAGCAGCCAAGGGACAGGTCGTAATGAAAAACTGTTTTTT	CASSQGTGRNEKLFF
-	TRBV5-8	-	TRBJ2-7	TGTGCCAGCAGCTTAGGACCGGACCATGTGTACGAGCAGTACTTC	CASSLGPDHVYEQYF
-	TRBV7-3	-	TRBJ2-1	TGTGCCAGCAGCTTACTCGATTCGGTTGAGCAGTTCTTC	CASSLLDSVEQFF
-	TRBV29-1	once	TRBJ2-1	TGCAGCGTTGTAGGGTTCGATGAGCAGTTCTTC	CSVVGFDEQFF
-	TRBV18	-	TRBJ1-5	TGTGCCAGCTCCAAACAGGGCAATCAGCCCCAGCATTTT	CASSKQGNQPQHF
-	TRBV9	-	TRBJ2-1	TGTGCCAGCAGCTCGTGGGACTCCTACGGCAATGAGCAGTTCTTC	CASSSWDSYGNEQFF
-	TRBV9	-	TRBJ2-1	TGTGCCAGCAGCGTAAGTGGTGAGCAGTTCTTC	CASSVSGEQFF
-	TRBV5-1	once	TRBJ2-5	TGCGCCAGCAGAGAGACCCAGTACTTC	CASRETQYF
TRBD2	TRBV7-3	-	TRBJ2-1	TGTGCCAGCAGCTTACTCGCGGGAGGGTTAGGCAATGAGCAGTTCTTC	CASSLLAGGLGNEQFF